This T cell receptor (beta chain) was documented in a study of blood T cell repertoires in COVID-19. Study at large: The samples span acute and convalescent COVID-19 from the United States, Italy and Spain. Sources were T cells, B-cell-depleted T cells, or PBMCs; the material itself was cDNA or gDNA.

Per the original data handling: Cell counts per sample came from amplifying reference gene primers. Generated by immunoSEQ multiplex PCR, the TCRdb table keeps only in-frame clones and is missing some. Clonal size and the V and J genes are those of that table, whereas D and trimming came from the DNA. The profile shows fewer than 130,000 clones, about three quarters of them singletons. The germline V gene encodes CDR1 GTSNPN and CDR2 SVGIG (reference sequence). There are 15 residues in the CDR3. Between the trimmed V and J ends, which lost 2 bases and 1 base, there was a span of 14 bases. V usage is TRBV30 and J usage is TRBJ2-5; possible D gene TRBD1, 6 bases. The sequence came from an older man with acute or convalescent COVID-19. Input material: peripheral blood. The CDR3: CAWSQEQGFQETQYF. CDR3 in DNA: TGTGCCTGGAGTCAAGAACAGGGATTCCAAGAGACCCAGTACTTC.